This TCR beta chain was recorded in a study of tumor-infiltrating lymphocytes in localized non-small cell lung cancer. TCRdb's copy holds only in-frame clones and misses some; the assay was immunoSEQ multiplex PCR. Of 10,000 to 13,000 clones listed, 63% are singletons. Trimming removed 2 bases from V and 5 bases from J, with 12 bases in between. CDR3 length: 14 residues. Germline V gives CDR1 MNHEY, CDR2 SVGAGI. This clone is categorized as medium-sized (0.01 to 0.1%). What it binds is not known. General observations from the study: Tumors had more T cell infiltration than uninvolved lung, per TCRbeta sequencing and CD3 counts. Tumor T-cell fraction from TCR sequencing was not associated with recurrence-free survival (p = 0.61). TCR sequencing covered a subset of patients with enough tissue.

The TCR was taken from a human donor with non-small cell lung cancer. The rearrangement uses TRBV6-5 and TRBJ1-1, with D tentatively TRBD1 (5 bases). Sequenced material: lung tumor tissue. Written as DNA, the CDR3 is TGTGCCAGCAGTTACACCGGGGGGTTGACTGAAGCTTTCTTT. Its translation is CASSYTGGLTEAFF.